This T cell receptor beta chain was retrieved from a study of blood T cell repertoires in COVID-19. Study in general: Acute-phase and convalescent COVID-19 samples originated in the United States, Italy and Spain. T cells, B-cell-depleted T cells, or PBMCs provided the cDNA or gDNA that served as material.

The germline CDR1 and CDR2 sequences are KGHDR and SFDVKD. Trimming at V came to 7 bases and at J to 0 bases, leaving 4 bases not matched to a gene. This CDR3 has 15 residues. Source study methods: From reference gene primer amplification, estimates of nucleated cell counts were derived. Clones were sequenced by immunoSEQ multiplex PCR, and TCRdb holds only the in-frame ones, with some missing. The V and J calls and clone size are taken from that table; D and trimming were inferred from the DNA. The sample holds 100,000 or so clones; about four fifths are singletons and the top ten take more than 15%.

The sequence derives from a man older than 75 with acute or convalescent COVID-19. The sample consisted of peripheral blood. The chain recombines TRBV24-1 with TRBJ2-3, with 9 bases aligning to TRBD2. The CDR3 loop is CATRRAGGSTDTQYF. The CDR3 nucleotides are TGTGCCACCAGACGAGCGGGAGGCAGCACAGATACGCAGTATTTT.